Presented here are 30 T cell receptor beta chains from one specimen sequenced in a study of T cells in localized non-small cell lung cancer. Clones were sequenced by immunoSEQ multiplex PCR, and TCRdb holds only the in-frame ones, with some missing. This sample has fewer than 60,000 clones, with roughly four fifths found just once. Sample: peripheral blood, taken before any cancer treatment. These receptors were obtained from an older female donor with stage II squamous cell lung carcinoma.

The CDR3 reads CASSIVRGGTDTQYF. CDR3 DNA: TGTGCCAGTAGTATAGTACGGGGGGGAACAGATACGCAGTATTTT. V gene TRBV19 combines with J gene TRBJ2-3; 8 bases are shared with TRBD2. Germline V gene sequence: CDR1 LNHDA, CDR2 SQIVND (reference sequence). The trim removed 1 base at V and 3 bases at J, leaving 3 bases unmatched. CDR3 length equals 15 residues.

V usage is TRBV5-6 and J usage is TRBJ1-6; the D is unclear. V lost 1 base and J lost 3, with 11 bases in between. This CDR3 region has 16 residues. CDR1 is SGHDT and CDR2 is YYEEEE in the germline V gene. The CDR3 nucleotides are TGTGCCAGCAGCTTGTCAAAAGGGTACTATAATTCACCCCTCCACTTT. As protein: CASSLSKGYYNSPLHF. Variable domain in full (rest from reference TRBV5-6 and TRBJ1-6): DAGVTQSPTHLIKTRGQQVTLRCSPKSGHDTVSWYQQALGQGPQFIFQYYEEEERQRGNFPDRFSGHQFPNYSSELNVNALLLGDSALYLCASSLSKGYYNSPLHFGNGTRLTVT.

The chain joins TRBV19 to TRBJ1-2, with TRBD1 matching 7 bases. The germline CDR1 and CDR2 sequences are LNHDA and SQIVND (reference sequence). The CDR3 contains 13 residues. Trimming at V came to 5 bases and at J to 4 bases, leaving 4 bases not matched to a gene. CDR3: CASSGTARYGYTF. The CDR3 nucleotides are TGTGCCAGTAGTGGGACAGCGCGCTATGGCTACACCTTC.

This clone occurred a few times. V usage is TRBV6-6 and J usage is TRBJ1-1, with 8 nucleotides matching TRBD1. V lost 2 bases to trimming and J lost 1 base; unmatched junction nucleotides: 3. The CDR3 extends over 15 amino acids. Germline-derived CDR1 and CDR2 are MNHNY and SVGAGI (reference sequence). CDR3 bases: TGTGCCAGCAGTTACGGCGACAGGGGGAACACTGAAGCTTTCTTT. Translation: CASSYGDRGNTEAFF.

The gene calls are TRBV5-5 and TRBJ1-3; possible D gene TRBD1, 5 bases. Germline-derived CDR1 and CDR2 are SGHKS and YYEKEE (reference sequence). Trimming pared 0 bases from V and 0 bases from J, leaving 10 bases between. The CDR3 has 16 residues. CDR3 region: CASSLAVQGSGNTIYF. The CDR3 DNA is TGTGCCAGCAGCTTGGCGGTGCAGGGCTCTGGAAACACCATATATTTT.

In DNA, the CDR3 is TGTGCCAGCAGCTTAGGGGCGGGACCCCCGGCAACTAATGAAAAACTGTTTTTT. This encodes CASSLGAGPPATNEKLFF. The genes are TRBV7-9 and TRBJ1-4; possible D gene TRBD1, 5 bases. V lost 1 base and J lost 0, with 15 bases in between. CDR3 length equals 18 residues. Looked up from germline, CDR1 is SEHNR and CDR2 is FQNEAQ (reference sequence).

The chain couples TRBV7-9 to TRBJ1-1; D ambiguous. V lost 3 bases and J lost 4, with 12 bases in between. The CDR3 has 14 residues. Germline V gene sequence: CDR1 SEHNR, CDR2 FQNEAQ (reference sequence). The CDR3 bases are TGTGCCAGCAGCTTCGGTGGGGTAAGCACTGAAGCTTTCTTT. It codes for CASSFGGVSTEAFF.

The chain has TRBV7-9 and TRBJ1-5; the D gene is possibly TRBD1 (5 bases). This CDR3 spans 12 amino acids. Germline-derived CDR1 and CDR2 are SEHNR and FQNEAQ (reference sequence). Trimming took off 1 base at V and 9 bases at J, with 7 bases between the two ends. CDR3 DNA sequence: TGTGCCAGCAGCTTAGGGGGGACGCCCCAGCATTTT. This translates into CASSLGGTPQHF.

Written as DNA, the CDR3 is TGTGCCAGCAGCTTGGTTGGGGGGGACCAAGAGACCCAGTACTTC. It encodes CASSLVGGDQETQYF. This chain links TRBV7-3 with TRBJ2-5; TRBD2 matches at 7 bases. V shed 3 bases, J shed 0 bases, and the junction held 4 bases outside the gene matches. The CDR3 is 15 residues long. Germline V CDR1 and CDR2: SGHTA, FQGTGA. Full variable domain (missing parts from reference TRBV7-3 and TRBJ2-5): GAGVSQTPSNKVTEKGKYVELRCDPISGHTALYWYRQSLGQGPEFLIYFQGTGAADDSGLPNDRFFAVRPEGSVSTLKIQRTERGDSAVYLCASSLVGGDQETQYFGPGTRLLVL.

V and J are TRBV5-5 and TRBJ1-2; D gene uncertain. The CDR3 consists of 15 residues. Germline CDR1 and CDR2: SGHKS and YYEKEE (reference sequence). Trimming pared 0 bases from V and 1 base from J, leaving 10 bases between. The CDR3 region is CASSLALNLNYGYTF. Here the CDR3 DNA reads TGTGCCAGCAGCTTGGCCCTGAACCTTAACTATGGCTACACCTTC. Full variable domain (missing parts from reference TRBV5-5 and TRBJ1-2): DAGVTQSPTHLIKTRGQQVTLRCSPISGHKSVSWYQQVLGQGPQFIFQYYEKEERGRGNFPDRFSARQFPNYSSELNVNALLLGDSALYLCASSLALNLNYGYTFGSGTRLTVV.

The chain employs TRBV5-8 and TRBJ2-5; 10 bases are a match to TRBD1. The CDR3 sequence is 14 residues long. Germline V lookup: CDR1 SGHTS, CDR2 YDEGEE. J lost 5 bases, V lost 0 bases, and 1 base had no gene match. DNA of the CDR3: TGTGCCAGCAGCTTGGGACAGGGGGCCGAGACCCAGTACTTC. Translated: CASSLGQGAETQYF.

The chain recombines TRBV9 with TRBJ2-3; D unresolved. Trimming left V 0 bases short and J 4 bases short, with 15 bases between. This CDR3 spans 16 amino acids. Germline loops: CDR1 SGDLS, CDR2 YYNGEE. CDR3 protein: CASSVGARPASDTQYF. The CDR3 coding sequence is TGTGCCAGCAGCGTAGGAGCGAGGCCAGCCTCAGATACGCAGTATTTT. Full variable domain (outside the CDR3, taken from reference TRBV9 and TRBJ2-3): DSGVTQTPKHLITATGQRVTLRCSPRSGDLSVYWYQQSLDQGLQFLIQYYNGEERAKGNILERFSAQQFPDLHSELNLSSLELGDSALYFCASSVGARPASDTQYFGPGTRLTVL.

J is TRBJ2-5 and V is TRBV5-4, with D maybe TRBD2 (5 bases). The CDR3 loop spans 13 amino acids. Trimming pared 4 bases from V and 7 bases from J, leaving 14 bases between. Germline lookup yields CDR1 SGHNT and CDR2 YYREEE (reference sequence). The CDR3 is CASSEDWSGTQYF. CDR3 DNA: TGTGCCAGCAGCGAGGACTGGTCGGGGACCCAGTACTTC.

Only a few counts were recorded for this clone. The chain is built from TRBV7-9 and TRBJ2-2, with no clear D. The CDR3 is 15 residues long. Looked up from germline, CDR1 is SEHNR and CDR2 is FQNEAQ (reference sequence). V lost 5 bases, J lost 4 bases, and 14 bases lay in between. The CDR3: CASSPRTHLTGELFF. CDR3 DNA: TGTGCCAGCAGCCCCCGAACCCACCTCACCGGGGAGCTGTTTTTT.

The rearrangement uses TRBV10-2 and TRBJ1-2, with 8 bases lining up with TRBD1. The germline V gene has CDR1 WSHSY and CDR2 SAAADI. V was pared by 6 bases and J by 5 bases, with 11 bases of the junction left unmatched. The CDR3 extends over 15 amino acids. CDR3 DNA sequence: TGCGCCAGCAGCTACGTCAGGGGGCAGATTTATGGCTACACCTTC. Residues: CASSYVRGQIYGYTF.

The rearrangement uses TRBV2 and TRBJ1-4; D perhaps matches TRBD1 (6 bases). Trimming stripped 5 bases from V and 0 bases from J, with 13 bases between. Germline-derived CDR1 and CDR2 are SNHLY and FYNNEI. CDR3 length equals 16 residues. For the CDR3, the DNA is TGTGCCAGCAGTTTACAGGGTGTGACAACTAATGAAAAACTGTTTTTT. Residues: CASSLQGVTTNEKLFF.

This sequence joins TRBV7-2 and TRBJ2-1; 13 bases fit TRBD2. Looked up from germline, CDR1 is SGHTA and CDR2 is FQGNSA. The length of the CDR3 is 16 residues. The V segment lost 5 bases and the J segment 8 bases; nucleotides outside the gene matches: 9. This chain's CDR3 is CASSLWTSGGPYEQFF. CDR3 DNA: TGTGCCAGCAGCCTTTGGACTAGCGGGGGCCCGTATGAGCAGTTCTTC.

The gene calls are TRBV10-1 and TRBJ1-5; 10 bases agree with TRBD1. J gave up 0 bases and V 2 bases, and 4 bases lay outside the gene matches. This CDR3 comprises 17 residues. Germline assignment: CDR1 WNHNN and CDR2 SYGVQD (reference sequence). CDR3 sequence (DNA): TGCGCCAGCAGTGAGGGACAGGGGGACTATAGCAATCAGCCCCAGCATTTT. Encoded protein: CASSEGQGDYSNQPQHF.

CDR3 DNA: TGTGCCAGCAGCTTAGCGGGGGACACAGATACGCAGTATTTT. Translated: CASSLAGDTDTQYF. The chain has TRBV7-9 and TRBJ2-3; D tentatively fits TRBD1 or TRBD2 (5 bases each). The CDR3 runs to 14 residues. Trimming left V 0 bases short and J 2 bases short, with 6 bases between. In germline, CDR1 is SEHNR, CDR2 FQNEAQ (reference sequence).

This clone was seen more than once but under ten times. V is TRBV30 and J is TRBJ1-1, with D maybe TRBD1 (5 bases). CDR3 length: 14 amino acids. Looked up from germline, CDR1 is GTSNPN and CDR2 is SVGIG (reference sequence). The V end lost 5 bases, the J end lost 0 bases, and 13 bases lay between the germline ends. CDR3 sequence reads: CAWSNLGVNTEAFF. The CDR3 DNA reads TGTGCCTGGTCAAATTTGGGGGTGAACACTGAAGCTTTCTTT.

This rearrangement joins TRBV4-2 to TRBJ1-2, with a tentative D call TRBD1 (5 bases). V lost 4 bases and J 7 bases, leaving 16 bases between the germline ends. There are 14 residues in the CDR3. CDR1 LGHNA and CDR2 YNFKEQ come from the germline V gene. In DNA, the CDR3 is TGTGCCAGCAGCCCCAAAGGCAGGGTTCCTGGCTACACCTTC. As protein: CASSPKGRVPGYTF.

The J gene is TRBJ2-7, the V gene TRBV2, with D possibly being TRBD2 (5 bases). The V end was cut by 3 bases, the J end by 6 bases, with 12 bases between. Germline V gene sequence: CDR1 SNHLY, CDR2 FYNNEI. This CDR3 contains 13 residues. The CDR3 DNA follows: TGTGCCAGCAGTGAGGCCCTGAGGGCCGAGCAGTACTTC. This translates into CASSEALRAEQYF.

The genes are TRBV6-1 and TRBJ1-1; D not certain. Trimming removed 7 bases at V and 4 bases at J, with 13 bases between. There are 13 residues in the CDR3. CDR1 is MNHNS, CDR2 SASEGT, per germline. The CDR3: CASISGSPTEAFF. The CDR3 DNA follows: TGTGCCAGCATATCCGGGTCCCCCACTGAAGCTTTCTTT.

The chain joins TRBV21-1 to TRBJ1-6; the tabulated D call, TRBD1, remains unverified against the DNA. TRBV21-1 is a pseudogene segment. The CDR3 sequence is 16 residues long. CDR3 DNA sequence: TGTGCCAGCAGCAATGGGACAGGGGAGTATAATTCACCCCTCCACTTT. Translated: CASSNGTGEYNSPLHF.

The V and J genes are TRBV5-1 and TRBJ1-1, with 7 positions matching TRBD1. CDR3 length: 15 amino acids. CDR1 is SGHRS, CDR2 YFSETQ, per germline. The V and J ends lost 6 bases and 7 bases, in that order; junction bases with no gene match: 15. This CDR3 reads CASTGLTGVESEAFF. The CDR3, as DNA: TGCGCCAGCACGGGGCTAACAGGGGTGGAGAGTGAAGCTTTCTTT.

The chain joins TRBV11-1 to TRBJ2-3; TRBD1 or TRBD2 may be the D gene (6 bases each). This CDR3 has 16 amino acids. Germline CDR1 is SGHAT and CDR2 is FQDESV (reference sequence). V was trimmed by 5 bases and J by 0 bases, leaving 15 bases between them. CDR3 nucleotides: TGTGCCAGCAGCGGCGGGACACACACCAGCACAGATACGCAGTATTTT. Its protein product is CASSGGTHTSTDTQYF.

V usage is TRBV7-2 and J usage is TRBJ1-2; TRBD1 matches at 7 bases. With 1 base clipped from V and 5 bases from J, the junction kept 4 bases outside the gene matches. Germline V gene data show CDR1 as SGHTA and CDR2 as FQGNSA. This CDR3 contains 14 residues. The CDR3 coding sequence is TGTGCCAGCAGCTTAGTGGGACAGACGTATGGCTACACCTTC. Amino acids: CASSLVGQTYGYTF.

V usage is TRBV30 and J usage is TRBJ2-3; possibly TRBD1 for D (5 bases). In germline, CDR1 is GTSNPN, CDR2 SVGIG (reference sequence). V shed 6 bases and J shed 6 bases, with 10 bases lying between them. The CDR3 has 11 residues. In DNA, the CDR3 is TGTGCCTGCGCTAAGGGGGATACGCAGTATTTT. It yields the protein CACAKGDTQYF.

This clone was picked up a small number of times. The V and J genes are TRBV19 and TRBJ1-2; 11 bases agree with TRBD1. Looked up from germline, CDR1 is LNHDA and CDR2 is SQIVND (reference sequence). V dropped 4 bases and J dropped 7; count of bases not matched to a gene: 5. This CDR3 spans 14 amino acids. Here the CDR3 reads CASSTDRGPAGYTF. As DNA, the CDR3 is TGTGCCAGTAGTACGGACAGGGGGCCGGCTGGCTACACCTTC.

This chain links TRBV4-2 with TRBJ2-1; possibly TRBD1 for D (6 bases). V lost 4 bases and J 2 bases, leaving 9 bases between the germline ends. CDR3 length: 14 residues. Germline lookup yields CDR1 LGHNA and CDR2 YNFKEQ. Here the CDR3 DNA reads TGTGCCAGCAGCCCAGGACAGACCTACAATGAGCAGTTCTTC. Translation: CASSPGQTYNEQFF.